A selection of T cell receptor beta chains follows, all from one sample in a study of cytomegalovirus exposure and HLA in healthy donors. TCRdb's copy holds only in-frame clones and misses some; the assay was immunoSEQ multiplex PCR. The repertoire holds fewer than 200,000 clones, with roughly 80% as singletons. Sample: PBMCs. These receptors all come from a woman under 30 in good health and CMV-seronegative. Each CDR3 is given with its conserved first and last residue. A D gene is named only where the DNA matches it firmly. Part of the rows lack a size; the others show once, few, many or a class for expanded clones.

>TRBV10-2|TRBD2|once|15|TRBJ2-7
CASSDVGLAGVEQYF
TGCGCCAGCAGTGACGTCGGTCTAGCGGGAGTTGAGCAGTACTTC
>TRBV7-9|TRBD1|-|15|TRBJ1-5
CSSSPGQAAGEPQHF
TGTTCCAGCAGCCCTGGACAGGCCGCAGGGGAGCCCCAGCATTTT
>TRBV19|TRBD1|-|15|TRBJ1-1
CVSSFIDREGTEAFF
TGTGTCAGTAGTTTCATCGACAGGGAAGGCACTGAAGCTTTCTTT
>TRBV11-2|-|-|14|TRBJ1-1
CASSAPNMNTEAFF
TGTGCCAGCAGCGCCCCGAACATGAACACTGAAGCTTTCTTT
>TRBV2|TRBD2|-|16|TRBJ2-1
CASSAGLSYTNGEQFF
TGTGCCAGCAGTGCGGGACTATCATATACAAATGGTGAGCAGTTCTTC
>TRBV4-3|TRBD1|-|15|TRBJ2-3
CASSQDPWTGDTQYF
TGCGCCAGCAGCCAAGACCCTTGGACAGGAGATACGCAGTATTTT
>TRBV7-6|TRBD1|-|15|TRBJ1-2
CASSLGQGANYGYTF
TGCGCCAGCAGCTTAGGGCAGGGGGCTAACTATGGCTACACCTTC
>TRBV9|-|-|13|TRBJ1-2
CASSVDDSYGYTF
TGTGCCAGCAGCGTAGACGACAGCTATGGCTACACCTTC
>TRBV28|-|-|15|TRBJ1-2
CASSRLISRGYGYTF
TGTGCCAGCAGTCGATTAATTTCCAGGGGTTATGGCTACACCTTC
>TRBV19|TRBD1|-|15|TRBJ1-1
CASRPGTGGKAEAFF
TGTGCCAGTAGACCCGGGACAGGGGGGAAGGCTGAAGCTTTCTTT
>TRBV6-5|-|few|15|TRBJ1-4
CASSYSRQTGGKLFF
TGTGCCAGCAGTTACTCGAGACAAACCGGAGGAAAACTGTTTTTT
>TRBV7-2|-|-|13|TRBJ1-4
CASSPHGASKLFF
TGTGCCAGCAGCCCTCACGGAGCGAGTAAACTGTTTTTT
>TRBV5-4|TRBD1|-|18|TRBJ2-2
CASSFSRNQGQVTGELFF
TGTGCCAGCAGCTTTTCTCGAAACCAGGGACAGGTAACCGGGGAGCTGTTTTTT
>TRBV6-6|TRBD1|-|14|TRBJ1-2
CASRFPTGDYGYTF
TGTGCCAGCAGATTCCCGACAGGGGACTATGGCTACACCTTC
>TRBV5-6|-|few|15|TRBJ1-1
CASSLLPRTNTEAFF
TGTGCCAGCAGCTTGCTACCAAGAACGAACACTGAAGCTTTCTTT
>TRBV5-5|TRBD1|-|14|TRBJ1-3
CASSTTGTGNTIYF
TGTGCCAGCAGTACGACAGGGACTGGAAACACCATATATTTT
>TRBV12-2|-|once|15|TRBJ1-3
CASRFGLASGNTIYF
TGTGCAAGTCGATTTGGACTGGCCTCTGGAAACACCATATATTTT
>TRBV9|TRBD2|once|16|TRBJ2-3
CASSALLADLGDTQYF
TGTGCCAGCAGCGCCCTACTAGCGGATCTAGGAGATACGCAGTATTTT
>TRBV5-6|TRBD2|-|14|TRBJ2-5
CASSWGGLGWTQYF
TGTGCCAGCAGCTGGGGGGGACTAGGATGGACCCAGTACTTC
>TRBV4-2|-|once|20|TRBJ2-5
CASSQGARTRAFRVQETQYF
TGTGCCAGCAGCCAAGGGGCCAGGACGAGGGCTTTTAGGGTCCAAGAGACCCAGTACTTC
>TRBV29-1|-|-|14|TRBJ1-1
CSVERGQANTEAFF
TGCAGCGTTGAACGCGGACAAGCTAACACTGAAGCTTTCTTT
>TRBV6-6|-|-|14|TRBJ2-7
CASSFRETFYEQYF
TGTGCCAGCAGTTTCCGGGAGACTTTCTACGAGCAGTACTTC
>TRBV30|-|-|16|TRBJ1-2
CAFRRVAGAIYYGYTF
TGTGCCTTCCGCAGGGTGGCAGGGGCTATTTACTATGGCTACACCTTC
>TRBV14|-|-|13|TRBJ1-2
CASSQVAGAGYTF
TGTGCCAGCAGCCAAGTGGCGGGCGCGGGCTACACCTTC
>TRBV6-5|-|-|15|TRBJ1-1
CASSATEGRNTEAFF
TGTGCCAGCAGTGCGACGGAGGGACGGAACACTGAAGCTTTCTTT
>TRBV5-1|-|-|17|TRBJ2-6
CASSLMWQGSGANVLTF
TGCGCCAGCAGCTTGATGTGGCAGGGGTCTGGGGCCAACGTCCTGACTTTC